The present TCR beta chain was sequenced within a study of PD-L1 blockade in urothelial cancer. As for the study in general: Across blood samples, T cells had a median count of 141,255.

Sequenced by immunoSEQ multiplex PCR; TCRdb stores in-frame clones only, minus some. This sample has 44,000 or so clones; 82% occur once, and the top ten carry less than 3.5%. The germline gives CDR1 SEHNR, CDR2 FQNEAQ (reference sequence). Trimming stripped 0 bases from V and 3 bases from J, with 9 bases between. This CDR3 comprises 14 residues. Per-patient samples, pretreatment and on-treatment, numbered 1 to 8. The receptor's source is a man between 65 and 85 years old with urothelial cancer. This sequence joins TRBV7-9 and TRBJ2-7, with D tentatively TRBD2 (5 bases). Sequences were derived from PBMCs, sampled around atezolizumab (anti-PD-L1) treatment. The CDR3 DNA follows: TGTGCCAGCAGCTTAGCGGGTAGCGACTACGAGCAGTACTTC. Translating it yields CASSLAGSDYEQYF.